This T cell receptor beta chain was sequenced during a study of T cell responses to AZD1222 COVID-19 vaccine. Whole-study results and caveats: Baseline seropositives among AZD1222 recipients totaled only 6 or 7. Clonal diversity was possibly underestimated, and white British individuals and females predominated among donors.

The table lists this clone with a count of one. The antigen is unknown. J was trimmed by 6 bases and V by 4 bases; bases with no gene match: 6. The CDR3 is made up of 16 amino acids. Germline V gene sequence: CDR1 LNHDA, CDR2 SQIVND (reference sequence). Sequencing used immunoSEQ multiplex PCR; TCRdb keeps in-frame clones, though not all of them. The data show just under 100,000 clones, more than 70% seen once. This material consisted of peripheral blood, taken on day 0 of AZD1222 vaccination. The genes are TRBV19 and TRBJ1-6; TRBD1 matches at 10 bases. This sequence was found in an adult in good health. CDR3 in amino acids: CASSTGDRGRNSPLHF. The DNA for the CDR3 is TGTGCCAGTAGTACCGGGGACAGGGGACGTAATTCACCCCTCCACTTT.